What follows are 17 T cell receptor beta chains derived from one specimen sequenced in a study of blood T cell repertoires in COVID-19. Using immunoSEQ multiplex PCR, the repertoire was profiled, and TCRdb retains in-frame clones only, with some absent. The sample consists of around 4,000 clones, over 85% of them appearing once. The sequencing input was peripheral blood. The receptor set was obtained from an older woman with active COVID-19.

The V and J genes are TRBV15 and TRBJ1-1; the D is unclear. Trimming took off 8 bases at V and 0 bases at J, with 13 bases between the two ends. CDR1 is LNHNV, CDR2 YYDKDF, per germline (reference sequence). CDR3 size: 14 residues. The CDR3 sequence: CATADTYMNTEAFF. In DNA form, the CDR3 reads TGTGCCACCGCAGACACCTACATGAACACTGAAGCTTTCTTT. Looking up the rest from reference TRBV15 and TRBJ1-1 gives the full variable domain: DAMVIQNPRYQVTQFGKPVTLSCSQTLNHNVMYWYQQKSSQAPKLLFHYYDKDFNNEADTPDNFQSRRPNTSFCFLDIRSPGLGDTAMYLCATADTYMNTEAFFGQGTRLTVV.

The chain joins TRBV5-6 to TRBJ2-7; TRBD2 matches 8 bases. Losses at the gene ends were 3 bases for V and 4 bases for J; bases not matched to a gene: 6. Germline V CDR1 and CDR2: SGHDT, YYEEEE. This CDR3 region has 14 residues. CDR3 protein: CASSSTGGPYEQYF. CDR3 bases: TGTGCCAGCAGCTCTACGGGGGGGCCGTACGAGCAGTACTTC.

V gene TRBV7-6 combines with J gene TRBJ1-3, with no clear D. CDR3 length: 17 residues. Trimming took 5 bases from V and 2 from J, leaving 19 bases between them. In germline, CDR1 is SGHVS, CDR2 FNYEAQ. The CDR3 DNA reads as TGTGCCAGCAGCGTAGAGGGAGCTCAGGCGACTGGAAACACCATATATTTT. Translation gives CASSVEGAQATGNTIYF.

This clone has just one count. V usage is TRBV4-2 and J usage is TRBJ2-7, with D tentatively TRBD2 (5 bases). Germline CDR1 is LGHNA and CDR2 is YNFKEQ. The CDR3 totals 13 residues. Trimming took off 1 base at V and 2 bases at J, with 6 bases between the two ends. This CDR3 reads CASSQASTYEQYF. The DNA for the CDR3 is TGTGCCAGCAGCCAAGCTAGCACCTACGAGCAGTACTTC.

The rearrangement links TRBV4-3 to TRBJ1-2; tentative D call: TRBD1 (5 bases). The CDR3 covers 16 residues. Germline V gene lookup returns CDR1 LGHNA and CDR2 YSLEER. Trimming took off 0 bases at V and 4 bases at J, with 15 bases between the two ends. The CDR3 sequence is CASSQDPRGASYGYTF. For the CDR3, the DNA is TGCGCCAGCAGCCAAGACCCCCGTGGGGCCAGCTATGGCTACACCTTC.

V usage is TRBV3-1 (or the pseudogene TRBV3-2) and J usage is TRBJ2-2; a possible D gene is TRBD2 (6 bases). The V gene's germline CDR1 is LGHDT and CDR2 YNNKEL (reference sequence). The V end lost 1 base, the J end lost 4 bases, and 16 bases lay between the germline ends. This CDR3 is 17 amino acids long. The CDR3: CASSQGVFAGFTGELFF. The CDR3 nucleotides read TGTGCCAGCAGCCAAGGGGTATTCGCGGGGTTCACCGGGGAGCTGTTTTTT.

The rearrangement links TRBV9 to TRBJ2-5, with unresolved D. The V end lost 7 bases, the J end lost 5 bases, and 15 bases lay between the germline ends. Germline CDR1 is SGDLS and CDR2 is YYNGEE. The CDR3 is 13 residues long. The CDR3 sequence: CASSDLVWETQYF. Here the CDR3 DNA reads TGTGCCAGCTCCGACTTAGTTTGGGAGACCCAGTACTTC.

The chain is built from TRBV6-5 and TRBJ2-1; 8 bases are shared with TRBD1. The germline V gene encodes CDR1 MNHEY and CDR2 SVGAGI. There are 15 residues in the CDR3. The J segment lost 5 bases and the V segment lost 5 bases, leaving 8 bases of the junction unmatched. The CDR3 DNA is TGTGCCAGCAGTCAGACAGGGGTTGGTGACAATGAGCAGTTCTTC. Protein sequence: CASSQTGVGDNEQFF.

The chain couples TRBV5-4 to TRBJ2-5, with 13 bases fitting TRBD2. Looked up from germline, CDR1 is SGHNT and CDR2 is YYREEE (reference sequence). With 4 bases clipped from V and 5 bases from J, the junction kept 8 bases outside the gene matches. This CDR3 contains 16 residues. The DNA for the CDR3 is TGTGCCAGCAGCCCTACTAGCGGGGGGGCTCGGGAGACCCAGTACTTC. The encoded protein is CASSPTSGGARETQYF.

The V call is TRBV20-1, the J call TRBJ2-7, with D possibly matching TRBD2 (5 bases). Per germline, CDR1 DFQATT and CDR2 SNEGSKA (reference sequence). The length of the CDR3 is 12 residues. The V end lost 3 bases, the J end lost 7 bases, and 13 bases lay between the germline ends. CDR3 region: CSASRSDLEQYF. CDR3 nucleotide sequence: TGCAGTGCTAGTCGATCGGACTTGGAGCAGTACTTC.

This chain links TRBV7-8 with TRBJ1-2, with D possibly TRBD1 on 5 matching bases. The CDR3 consists of 14 residues. The V end was cut by 5 bases, the J end by 3 bases, with 13 bases between. The germline V gene encodes CDR1 SGHVS and CDR2 FQNEAQ. The CDR3 spells CASSPGADDYGYTF. The CDR3 nucleotides read TGTGCCAGCAGCCCTGGGGCAGACGACTATGGCTACACCTTC.

This clone was seen only once. The chain uses TRBV4-3 and TRBJ2-7, with 8 positions matching TRBD1. J was trimmed by 5 bases and V by 0 bases; bases with no gene match: 6. The germline V gene has CDR1 LGHNA and CDR2 YSLEER. CDR3 length equals 15 residues. CDR3 amino acids: CASSQEGDRGNEQYF. CDR3 in DNA: TGCGCCAGCAGCCAAGAAGGAGACAGGGGCAACGAGCAGTACTTC.

The sample holds one count of this clone. The chain couples TRBV4-1 to TRBJ1-1, with a possible D match to TRBD1 (5 bases). CDR3 length equals 15 residues. Per the germline V gene, CDR1 is MGHRA and CDR2 is YSYEKL. The V end was cut by 1 base, the J end by 5 bases, with 14 bases between. In DNA, the CDR3 is TGCGCCAGCAGCCAAGGCAGGGTTATAGGGACTGAAGCTTTCTTT. Translating it yields CASSQGRVIGTEAFF.

The genes are TRBV6-1 and TRBJ1-3; no clear D gene. The CDR3 extends over 15 amino acids. The germline V and J ends were trimmed by 0 bases and 0 bases, with 6 bases remaining between them. The germline V gene encodes CDR1 MNHNS and CDR2 SASEGT. The CDR3, as DNA: TGTGCCAGCAGTGAAGCAGGAGTCTCTGGAAACACCATATATTTT. It encodes CASSEAGVSGNTIYF.

The chain carries TRBV11-2 and TRBJ2-7; D might be TRBD2 (5 bases). Trimming cost V 2 bases and J 5 bases, with 13 bases left between them. The CDR3 length is 14 residues. Germline CDR1 SGHAT, CDR2 FQNNGV. This chain's CDR3 is CASSLLGTADEQYF. Here the CDR3 DNA reads TGTGCCAGCAGCTTACTCGGCACAGCGGACGAGCAGTACTTC.

The CDR3: CASSGSGGDGFTDTQYF. The CDR3 region has the DNA TGTGCCAGCAGTGGAAGCGGGGGGGATGGATTCACAGATACGCAGTATTTT. V is TRBV6-4 and J is TRBJ2-3; 10 positions match TRBD2. V lost 4 bases and J lost 2; bases outside the gene matches: 9. CDR1 MRHNA and CDR2 SNTAGT come from the germline V gene. This CDR3 contains 17 residues.

The chain carries TRBV7-9 and TRBJ2-3, with D tentatively TRBD1 (6 bases). CDR3 size: 14 residues. V lost 4 bases and J 4 bases, leaving 12 bases between the germline ends. Germline CDR1 SEHNR, CDR2 FQNEAQ (reference sequence). CDR3 nucleotides: TGTGCCAGCAGCTCACTAAGGACAGCAGATACGCAGTATTTT. Translated: CASSSLRTADTQYF. Full variable domain (missing parts from reference TRBV7-9 and TRBJ2-3): DTGVSQNPRHKITKRGQNVTFRCDPISEHNRLYWYRQTLGQGPEFLTYFQNEAQLEKSRLLSDRFSAERPKGSFSTLEIQRTEQGDSAMYLCASSSLRTADTQYFGPGTRLTVL.